Sequencing of this TCR beta chain was carried out in a study of blood T cell repertoires in COVID-19. Looking at the study overall: Sources were T cells, B-cell-depleted T cells, or PBMCs; the material itself was cDNA or gDNA.

With V trimmed by 4 bases and J by 4 bases, 7 bases remained unmatched. This CDR3 is 15 amino acids long. CDR1 is LGHDT and CDR2 is YNNKEL in the germline V gene (reference sequence). Assay: immunoSEQ multiplex PCR; the TCRdb copy retains only in-frame clones and omits some. The data show around 250,000 clones, with 86% seen just once and around 6% held by the top ten. The clonotype originates from a woman of 80 years or more with COVID-19, enrolled during active disease. Sequenced: peripheral blood. The chain employs TRBV3-1 (or the pseudogene TRBV3-2) and TRBJ2-5; TRBD2 matches at 9 bases. The CDR3 region is CASSPLGLAGETQYF. CDR3 coding DNA: TGTGCCAGCAGCCCCCTGGGACTAGCTGGAGAGACCCAGTACTTC.